Below, 7 T cell receptor beta chains from the same sample are listed, as sequenced in a study of control samples from healthy donors and cancer patients. The table came from immunoSEQ multiplex PCR; TCRdb's copy has only in-frame clones and leaves some out. The table shows 150,000 to 200,000 clones, with around 94% occurring only once. Sequenced material: PBMCs. These receptors were collected from a man aged 60-69 years with colorectal cancer.

J is TRBJ1-2 and V is TRBV2; D remains unclear. Germline V CDR1 and CDR2: SNHLY, FYNNEI. Trimming took 6 bases from V and 6 from J, leaving 20 bases between them. The CDR3 consists of 15 residues. The CDR3: CASRERGTEPHGYTF. The CDR3 bases are TGTGCCAGCAGGGAAAGAGGCACAGAACCCCATGGCTACACCTTC. Variable domain in full (rest from reference TRBV2 and TRBJ1-2): EPEVTQTPSHQVTQMGQEVILRCVPISNHLYFYWYRQILGQKVEFLVSFYNNEISEKSEIFDDQFSVERPDGSNFTLKIRSTKLEDSAMYFCASRERGTEPHGYTFGSGTRLTVV.

The chain joins TRBV7-9 to TRBJ1-4, with D maybe TRBD1 (5 bases). This CDR3 has 15 residues. Germline V gives CDR1 SEHNR, CDR2 FQNEAQ (reference sequence). Trimming stripped 1 base from V and 4 bases from J, with 10 bases between. The CDR3 nucleotides read TGTGCCAGCAGCTTAGGAGGGCAGGGTAATGAAAAACTGTTTTTT. It translates to CASSLGGQGNEKLFF.

J is TRBJ2-2 and V is TRBV18; 11 bases align to TRBD1. The V and J ends lost 1 base and 4 bases, in that order; junction bases with no gene match: 8. Germline CDR1 KGHSH, CDR2 LQKENI. The length of the CDR3 is 18 residues. The CDR3 here is CASSPLLRTGGSTGELFF. CDR3 in DNA: TGTGCCAGCTCACCACTTCTTCGGACAGGGGGCTCCACCGGGGAGCTGTTTTTT.

V gene TRBV11-2 combines with J gene TRBJ1-2, with D possibly matching TRBD1 (6 bases). Germline V gives CDR1 SGHAT, CDR2 FQNNGV. The ends were cut back, 6 bases at V and 2 bases at J, with 13 bases in the middle. The CDR3 contains 14 residues. CDR3 protein: CASSRDTLNYGYTF. As DNA, the CDR3 is TGTGCCAGCAGTCGGGACACCCTAAACTATGGCTACACCTTC.

The chain recombines TRBV3-1 (or the pseudogene TRBV3-2) with TRBJ1-1, with unresolved D. This CDR3 comprises 13 residues. The V end lost 1 base, the J end lost 1 base, and 4 bases lay between the germline ends. Germline V gives CDR1 LGHDT, CDR2 YNNKEL (reference sequence). The CDR3 sequence is CASSQVGNTEAFF. The CDR3 DNA reads TGTGCCAGCAGCCAAGTGGGGAACACTGAAGCTTTCTTT.

The chain joins TRBV6-5 to TRBJ1-1; perhaps TRBD1 as D (5 bases). Germline V lookup: CDR1 MNHEY, CDR2 SVGAGI. Trimming took off 8 bases at V and 3 bases at J, with 13 bases between the two ends. The CDR3 length is 13 residues. The CDR3 nucleotides are TGTGCCAGCCGGAACCGGGACCACACTGAAGCTTTCTTT. Its protein is CASRNRDHTEAFF.

The chain links TRBV25-1 to TRBJ2-3, with D perhaps TRBD1 (6 bases). Germline CDR1 is MGHDK and CDR2 is SYGVNS. Trimming shortened V by 2 bases and J by 5 bases, and 11 bases separated the two germline ends. The CDR3 consists of 14 residues. The CDR3 sequence is CASSEVGAGDTQYF. CDR3 nucleotides: TGTGCCAGCAGTGAAGTGGGGGCAGGAGATACGCAGTATTTT.